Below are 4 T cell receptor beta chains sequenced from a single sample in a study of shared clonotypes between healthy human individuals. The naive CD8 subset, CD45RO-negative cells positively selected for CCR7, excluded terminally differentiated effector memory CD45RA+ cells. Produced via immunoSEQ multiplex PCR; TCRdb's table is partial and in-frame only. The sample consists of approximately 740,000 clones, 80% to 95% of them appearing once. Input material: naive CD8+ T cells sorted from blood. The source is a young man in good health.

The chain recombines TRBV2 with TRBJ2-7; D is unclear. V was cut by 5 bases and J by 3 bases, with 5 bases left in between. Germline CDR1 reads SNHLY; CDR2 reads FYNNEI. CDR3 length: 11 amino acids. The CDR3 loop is CASSRNYEQYF. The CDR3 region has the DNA TGTGCCAGCAGTCGTAACTACGAGCAGTACTTC.

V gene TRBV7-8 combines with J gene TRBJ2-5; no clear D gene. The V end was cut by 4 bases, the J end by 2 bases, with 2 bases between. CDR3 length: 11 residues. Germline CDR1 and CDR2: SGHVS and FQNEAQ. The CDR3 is CASSYQETQYF. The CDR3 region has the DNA TGTGCCAGCAGCTATCAAGAGACCCAGTACTTC.

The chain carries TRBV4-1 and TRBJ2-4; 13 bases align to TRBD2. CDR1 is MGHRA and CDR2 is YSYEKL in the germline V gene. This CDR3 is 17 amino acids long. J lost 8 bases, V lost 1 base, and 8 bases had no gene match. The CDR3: CASSQVWTSGSEDIQYF. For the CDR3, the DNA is TGCGCCAGCAGCCAAGTCTGGACTAGCGGGAGTGAGGACATTCAGTACTTC.

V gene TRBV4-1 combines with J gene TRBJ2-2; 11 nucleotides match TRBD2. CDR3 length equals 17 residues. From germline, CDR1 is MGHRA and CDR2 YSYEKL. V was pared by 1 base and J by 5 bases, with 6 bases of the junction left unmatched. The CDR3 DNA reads TGCGCCAGCAGCCAAGTTCCGGGACTAGCGGAAACCGGGGAGCTGTTTTTT. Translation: CASSQVPGLAETGELFF.